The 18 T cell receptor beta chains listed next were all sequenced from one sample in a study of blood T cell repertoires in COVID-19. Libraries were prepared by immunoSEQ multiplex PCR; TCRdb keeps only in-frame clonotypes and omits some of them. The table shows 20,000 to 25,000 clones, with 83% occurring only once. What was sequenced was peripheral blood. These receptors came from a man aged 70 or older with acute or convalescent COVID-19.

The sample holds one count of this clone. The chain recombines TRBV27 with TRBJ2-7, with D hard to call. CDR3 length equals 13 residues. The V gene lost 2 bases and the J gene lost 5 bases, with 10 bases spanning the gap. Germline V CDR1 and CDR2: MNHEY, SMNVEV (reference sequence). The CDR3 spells CASSLTRLDEQYF. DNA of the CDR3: TGTGCCAGCAGTTTAACCAGGCTCGACGAGCAGTACTTC.

The CDR3: CASSRQSLGYTF. The CDR3 nucleotides are TGTGCCAGCAGCCGACAGTCTCTCGGCTACACCTTC. The gene calls are TRBV7-2 and TRBJ1-2, with D possibly matching TRBD1 (5 bases). V was clipped by 5 bases and J by 8 bases, with 12 bases between them. This CDR3 region has 12 residues. CDR1 is SGHTA, CDR2 FQGNSA, per germline.

The CDR3 loop reads CASSFKFSNQPQHF. DNA of the CDR3: TGTGCCAGCAGCTTTAAATTTAGCAATCAGCCCCAGCATTTT. The chain is built from TRBV7-2 and TRBJ1-5; the D is unclear. This CDR3 has 14 amino acids. Germline values: CDR1 SGHTA, CDR2 FQGNSA. Trimming cost V 3 bases and J 0 bases, with 6 bases left between them.

The CDR3 sequence: CAWSGTVEAFF. The CDR3 DNA follows: TGTGCCTGGAGCGGGACAGTTGAAGCTTTCTTT. The chain joins TRBV30 to TRBJ1-1; 7 bases agree with TRBD1. Germline CDR1 GTSNPN, CDR2 SVGIG (reference sequence). The V segment lost 3 bases and the J segment 7 bases; nucleotides outside the gene matches: 2. The CDR3 is 11 amino acids.

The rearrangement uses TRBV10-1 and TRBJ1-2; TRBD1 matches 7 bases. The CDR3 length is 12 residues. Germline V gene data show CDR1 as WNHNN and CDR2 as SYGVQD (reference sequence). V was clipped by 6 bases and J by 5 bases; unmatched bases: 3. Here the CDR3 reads CASSDREYGYTF. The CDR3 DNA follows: TGCGCCAGCAGCGACAGGGAGTATGGCTACACCTTC.

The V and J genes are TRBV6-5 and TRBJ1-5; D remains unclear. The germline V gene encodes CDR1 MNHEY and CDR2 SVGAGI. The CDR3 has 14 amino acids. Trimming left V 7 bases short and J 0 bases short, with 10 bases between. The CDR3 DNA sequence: TGTGCCAGCATTCCGGGGTATAGCAATCAGCCCCAGCATTTT. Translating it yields CASIPGYSNQPQHF.

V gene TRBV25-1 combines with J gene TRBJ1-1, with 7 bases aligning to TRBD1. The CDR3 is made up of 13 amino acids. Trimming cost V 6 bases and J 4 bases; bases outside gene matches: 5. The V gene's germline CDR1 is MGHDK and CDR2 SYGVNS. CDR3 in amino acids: CASRQGQGTEAFF. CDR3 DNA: TGTGCCAGCAGACAGGGGCAGGGCACTGAAGCTTTCTTT. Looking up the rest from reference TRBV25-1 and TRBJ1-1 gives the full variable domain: EADIYQTPRYLVIGTGKKITLECSQTMGHDKMYWYQQDPGMELHLIHYSYGVNSTEKGDLSSESTVSRIRTEHFPLTLESARPSHTSQYLCASRQGQGTEAFFGQGTRLTVV.

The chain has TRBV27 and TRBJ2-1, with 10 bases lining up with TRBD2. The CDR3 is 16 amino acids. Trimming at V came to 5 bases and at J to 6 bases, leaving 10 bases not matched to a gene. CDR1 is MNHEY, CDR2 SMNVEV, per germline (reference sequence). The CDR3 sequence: CASSLVSSGSFNEQFF. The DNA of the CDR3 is TGTGCCAGCAGTCTTGTATCTAGCGGGAGTTTCAATGAGCAGTTCTTC.

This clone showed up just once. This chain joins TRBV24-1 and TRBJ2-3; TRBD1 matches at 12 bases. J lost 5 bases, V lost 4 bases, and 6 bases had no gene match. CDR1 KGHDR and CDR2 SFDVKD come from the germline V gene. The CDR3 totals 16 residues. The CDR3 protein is CATSDTGTGGRDTQYF. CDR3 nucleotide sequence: TGTGCCACCAGTGACACCGGGACAGGGGGCAGAGATACGCAGTATTTT.

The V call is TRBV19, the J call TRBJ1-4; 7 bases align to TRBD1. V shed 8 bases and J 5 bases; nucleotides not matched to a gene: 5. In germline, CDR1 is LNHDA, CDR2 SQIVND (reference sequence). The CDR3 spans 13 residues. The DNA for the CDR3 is TGTGCCAGTGCAGAGACAGGGAATGAAAAACTGTTTTTT. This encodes CASAETGNEKLFF.

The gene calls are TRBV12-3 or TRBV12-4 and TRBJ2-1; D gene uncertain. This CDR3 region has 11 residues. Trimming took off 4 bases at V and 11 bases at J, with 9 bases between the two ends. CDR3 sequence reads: CASSSVPQQFF. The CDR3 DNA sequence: TGTGCCAGCAGTTCGGTTCCACAGCAGTTCTTC.

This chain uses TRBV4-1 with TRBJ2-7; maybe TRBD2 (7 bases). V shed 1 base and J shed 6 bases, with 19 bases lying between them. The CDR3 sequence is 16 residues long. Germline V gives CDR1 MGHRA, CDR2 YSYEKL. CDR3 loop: CASSQVGGRETAEQYF. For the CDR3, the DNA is TGCGCCAGCAGCCAAGTGGGGGGGCGGGAGACGGCCGAGCAGTACTTC.

This chain's CDR3 is CASSGAFPDTQYF. The CDR3 region has the DNA TGTGCCAGCAGCGGGGCTTTCCCAGATACGCAGTATTTT. The gene calls are TRBV7-2 and TRBJ2-3; tentative D call: TRBD1 (5 bases). The CDR3 is 13 amino acids. V lost 5 bases to trimming and J lost 4 bases, with 10 bases between them. In germline, CDR1 is SGHTA, CDR2 FQGNSA.

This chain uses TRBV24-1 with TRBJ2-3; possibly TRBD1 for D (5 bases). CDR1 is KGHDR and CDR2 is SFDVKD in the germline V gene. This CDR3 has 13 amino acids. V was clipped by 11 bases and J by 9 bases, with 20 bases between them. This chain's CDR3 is CAIPPLPPGTQYF. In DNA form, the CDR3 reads TGTGCCATCCCGCCGCTACCGCCAGGGACGCAGTATTTT.

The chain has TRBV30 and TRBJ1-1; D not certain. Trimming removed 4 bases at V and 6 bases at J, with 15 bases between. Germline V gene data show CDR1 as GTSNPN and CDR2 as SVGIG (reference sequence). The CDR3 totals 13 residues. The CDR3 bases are TGTGCCTGGATGCGCGACCGTGCGGCTGAAGCTTTCTTT. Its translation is CAWMRDRAAEAFF.

The CDR3 DNA sequence: TGTGCCAGCAGTTCTCCCGGACAGGGTGATTCACCCCTCCACTTT. This translates into CASSSPGQGDSPLHF. The chain links TRBV6-2 or TRBV6-3 to TRBJ1-6; TRBD1 matches 8 bases. J gave up 8 bases and V 4 bases, and 7 bases lay outside the gene matches. The CDR3 is 15 amino acids. Germline V gene sequence: CDR1 MNHEY, CDR2 SVGEGT.

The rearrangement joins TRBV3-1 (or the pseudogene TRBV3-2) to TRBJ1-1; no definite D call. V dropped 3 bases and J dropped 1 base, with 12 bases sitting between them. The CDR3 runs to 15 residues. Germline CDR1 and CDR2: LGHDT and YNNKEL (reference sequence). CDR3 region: CASSQQDEGNTEAFF. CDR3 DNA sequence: TGTGCCAGCAGCCAGCAGGACGAGGGGAACACTGAAGCTTTCTTT.

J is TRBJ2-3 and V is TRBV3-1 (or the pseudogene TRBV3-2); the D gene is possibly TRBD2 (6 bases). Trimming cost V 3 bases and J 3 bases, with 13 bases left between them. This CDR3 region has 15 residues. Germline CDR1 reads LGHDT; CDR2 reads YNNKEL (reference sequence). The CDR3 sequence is CASSQAGRSTDTQYF. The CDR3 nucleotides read TGTGCCAGCAGCCAGGCGGGGAGGAGTACAGATACGCAGTATTTT.